This T cell receptor beta chain was sequenced for a study of CD8 T cells in ankylosing spondylitis. Study observations and caveats: Clones linked to the disease showed a CD8+ phenotype. They occurred at relatively low frequencies in peripheral blood. Eight highly homologous variants made up a TCR beta motif, and this motif appeared characteristic of ankylosing spondylitis blood. Reportedly, disease-linked clones are significantly enriched in ankylosing spondylitis patients' matched synovial fluid.

CDR3 size: 16 residues. V lost 5 bases and J lost 0; bases outside the gene matches: 6. Looked up from germline, CDR1 is MDHEN and CDR2 is SYDVKM. A word on this clonotype: Its antigen is not known.

TCR beta libraries were made by quantitative 5'-RACE with molecular barcodes. TCRdb reprocessed the 5' RACE reads with MiXCR, giving one entry per CDR3 protein. The data show nearly 350,000 distinct CDR3 sequences, about 15% seen once. Sequenced material: blood, either unsorted or a sorted T cell fraction (not recorded which). The TCR comes from a male donor with ankylosing spondylitis or in good health (not recorded which). This sequence joins TRBV28 and TRBJ2-3, with 9 bases that match TRBD1. The chain's CDR3 is CASSGGQGKSTDTQYF. CDR3 in DNA: TGTGCCAGCAGTGGCGGACAGGGGAAAAGCACAGATACGCAGTATTTT.